The present T cell receptor (beta chain) was sequenced within a study of T-cell memory formation after mild COVID-19. Study context: Clusters of TCRs were largely donor specific. Overall study findings and caveats: Second-wave clones that peaked on day 37 lacked confirmed SARS-CoV-2 specificity. The appearance of some responding clones in pre-infection memory suggested that cross-reactive memory joined.

This clonotype was recorded at least ten times. The target antigen is unknown. Germline values: CDR1 KGHSH, CDR2 LQKENI. The ends were cut back, 3 bases at V and 3 bases at J, with 13 bases in the middle. This CDR3 spans 15 amino acids. TCRdb ran MiXCR on the 5' RACE reads and lists one entry per CDR3 protein. The table shows hundreds of thousands of distinct CDR3 sequences, with roughly 20% occurring only once. This rearrangement joins TRBV18 to TRBJ2-3; no reliable D call. Sequencing was performed on PBMCs or a T cell subset sorted from them (not recorded which). This clonotype was obtained from an adult woman who had mild COVID-19 (a few samples of this study predate the infection). Cell type and time point are not known. The CDR3 here is CASSPELLRTDTQYF. The CDR3 nucleotides are TGTGCCAGCTCACCGGAGCTCCTACGTACAGATACGCAGTATTTT.